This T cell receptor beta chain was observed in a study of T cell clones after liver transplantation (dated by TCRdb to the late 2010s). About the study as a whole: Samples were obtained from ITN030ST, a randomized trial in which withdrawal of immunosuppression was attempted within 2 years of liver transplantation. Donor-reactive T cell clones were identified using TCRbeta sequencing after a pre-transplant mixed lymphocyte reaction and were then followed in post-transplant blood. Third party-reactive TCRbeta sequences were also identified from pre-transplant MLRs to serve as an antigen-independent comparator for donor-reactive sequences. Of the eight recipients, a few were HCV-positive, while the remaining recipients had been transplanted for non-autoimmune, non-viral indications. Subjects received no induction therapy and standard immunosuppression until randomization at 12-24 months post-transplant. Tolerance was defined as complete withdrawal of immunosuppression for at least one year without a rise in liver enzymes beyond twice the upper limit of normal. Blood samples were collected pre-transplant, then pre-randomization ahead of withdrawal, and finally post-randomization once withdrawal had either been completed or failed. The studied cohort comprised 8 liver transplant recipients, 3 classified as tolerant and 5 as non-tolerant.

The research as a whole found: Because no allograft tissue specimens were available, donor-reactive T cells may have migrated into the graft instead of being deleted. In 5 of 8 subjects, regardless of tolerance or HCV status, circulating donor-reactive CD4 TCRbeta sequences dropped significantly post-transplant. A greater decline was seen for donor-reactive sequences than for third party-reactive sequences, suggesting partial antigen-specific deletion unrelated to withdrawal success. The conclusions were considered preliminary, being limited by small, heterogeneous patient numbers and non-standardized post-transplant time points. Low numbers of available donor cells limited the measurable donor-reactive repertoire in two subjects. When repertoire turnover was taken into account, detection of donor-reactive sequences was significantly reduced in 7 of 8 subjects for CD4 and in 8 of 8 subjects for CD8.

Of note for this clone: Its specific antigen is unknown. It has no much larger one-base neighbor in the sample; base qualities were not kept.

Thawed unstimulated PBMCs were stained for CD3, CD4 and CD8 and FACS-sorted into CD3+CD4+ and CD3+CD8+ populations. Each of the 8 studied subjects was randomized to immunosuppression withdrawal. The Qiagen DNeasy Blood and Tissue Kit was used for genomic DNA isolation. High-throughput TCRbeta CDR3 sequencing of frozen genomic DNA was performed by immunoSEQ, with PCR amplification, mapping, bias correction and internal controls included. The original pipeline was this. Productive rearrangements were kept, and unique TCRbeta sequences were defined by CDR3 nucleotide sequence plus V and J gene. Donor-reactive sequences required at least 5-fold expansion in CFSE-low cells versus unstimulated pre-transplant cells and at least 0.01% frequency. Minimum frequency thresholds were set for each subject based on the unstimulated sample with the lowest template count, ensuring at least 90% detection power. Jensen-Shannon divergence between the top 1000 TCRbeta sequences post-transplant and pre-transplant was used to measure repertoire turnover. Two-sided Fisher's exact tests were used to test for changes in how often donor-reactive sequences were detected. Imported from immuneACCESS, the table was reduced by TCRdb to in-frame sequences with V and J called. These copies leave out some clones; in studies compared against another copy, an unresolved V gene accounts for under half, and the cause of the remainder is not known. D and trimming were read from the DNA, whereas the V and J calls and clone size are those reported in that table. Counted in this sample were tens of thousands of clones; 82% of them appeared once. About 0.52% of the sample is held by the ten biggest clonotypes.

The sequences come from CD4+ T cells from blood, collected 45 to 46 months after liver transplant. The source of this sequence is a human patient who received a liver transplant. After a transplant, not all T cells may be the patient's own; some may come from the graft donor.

This receptor carries the CDR3 CASSQMGGQYGYTF. The nucleotide sequence reads TGCGCCAGCAGCCAAATGGGTGGACAGTATGGCTACACCTTC. The chain employs TRBV4-1 and TRBJ1-2; the D gene is perhaps TRBD1, on 6 matching bases. CDR1 and CDR2 are read off the germline V gene as MGHRA and YSYEKL. Reading from cysteine to phenylalanine, the CDR3 counts 14 amino acids. Solely the CDR3 DNA is kept, with 42 bases framed from the first base. Deletion took 2 bases off V and 5 bases off J, with a span of 12 bases between the germline ends.